Described below is a single T cell receptor beta chain sequence and its context. The data belong to a study of monozygotic twins with inflammatory bowel disease. The CDR3 spans 15 residues. Germline V gene sequence: CDR1 LNHDA, CDR2 SQIVND (reference sequence). TCR libraries each used 3500 ng of total RNA. Each CDR3 protein gets one entry in TCRdb, which reprocessed the 5' RACE reads and gives no DNA. Listed are hundreds of thousands of distinct CDR3 sequences; more than 4.5% falls within the top ten. This clonotype was obtained from a human donor with ulcerative colitis or Crohn's disease, or a healthy co-twin of an affected twin (not recorded which). Sequenced material: blood. The chain has TRBV19 and TRBJ2-1; TCRdb picks TRBD1, but there is no DNA to check that call. The CDR3: CASSNLVGGIHEQFF.